One sample yielded the 20 T cell receptor beta chains listed below, sequenced in a study of cytomegalovirus exposure and HLA in healthy donors. 60 Vbeta and 13 Jbeta primers were used in PCR. The protocol was immunoSEQ multiplex PCR, while the TCRdb copy is restricted to in-frame clones and leaves out a portion. The sample yields fewer than 110,000 clones, roughly 70% seen once. What was sequenced was PBMCs. The receptors come from a woman in her thirties or forties in good health and CMV-seropositive.

In the case of this clone: Other DNA sequences from this sample encode an identical CDR3 as well. The rearrangement uses TRBV6-1 and TRBJ1-1; possibly TRBD1 for D (5 bases). The CDR3 runs 13 residues. V dropped 6 bases and J dropped 3 bases, with 11 bases sitting between them. The V gene's germline CDR1 is MNHNS and CDR2 SASEGT. The CDR3 is CASSPRGDTEAFF. The CDR3 DNA reads TGTGCCAGCAGCCCTAGGGGTGACACTGAAGCTTTCTTT.

The V and J genes are TRBV9 and TRBJ2-7; D is possibly TRBD2 (5 bases). Trimming removed 0 bases at V and 5 bases at J, with 9 bases between. The germline V gene encodes CDR1 SGDLS and CDR2 YYNGEE. The CDR3 consists of 13 residues. In DNA, the CDR3 is TGTGCCAGCAGCGTAGGTGCGGGCGACGAGCAGTACTTC. Translation: CASSVGAGDEQYF.

The genes are TRBV30 and TRBJ2-7, with a tentative D call TRBD2 (6 bases). The CDR3 has 12 residues. Germline assignment: CDR1 GTSNPN and CDR2 SVGIG (reference sequence). Trimming removed 5 bases from V and 3 bases from J, with 11 bases in between. CDR3 region: CAWEIGGYEQYF. CDR3 nucleotides: TGTGCCTGGGAGATCGGGGGCTACGAGCAGTACTTC. Together with reference TRBV30 and TRBJ2-7, the CDR3 gives the full variable domain: SQTIHQWPATLVQPVGSPLSLECTVEGTSNPNLYWYRQAAGRGLQLLFYSVGIGQISSEVPQNLSASRPQDRQFILSSKKLLLSDSGFYLCAWEIGGYEQYFGPGTRLTVT.

In DNA, the CDR3 is TGTGCCAGCAGCTTAGGGACAGCGGTGGATTATGGCTACACCTTC. Its protein product is CASSLGTAVDYGYTF. The chain combines TRBV7-9 with TRBJ1-2; tentatively, D is TRBD1 (6 bases). Germline V lookup: CDR1 SEHNR, CDR2 FQNEAQ (reference sequence). CDR3 size: 15 residues. V dropped 1 base and J dropped 5 bases, with 14 bases sitting between them. Variable domain in full (rest from reference TRBV7-9 and TRBJ1-2): DTGVSQNPRHKITKRGQNVTFRCDPISEHNRLYWYRQTLGQGPEFLTYFQNEAQLEKSRLLSDRFSAERPKGSFSTLEIQRTEQGDSAMYLCASSLGTAVDYGYTFGSGTRLTVV.

The chain is built from TRBV6-6 and TRBJ1-1; tentatively, D is TRBD1 (5 bases). The V gene's germline CDR1 is MNHNY and CDR2 SVGAGI (reference sequence). The CDR3 loop spans 12 amino acids. Trimming took off 5 bases at V and 4 bases at J, with 8 bases between the two ends. CDR3 sequence reads: CASSHQGTEAFF. The CDR3 DNA reads as TGTGCCAGCAGTCACCAGGGCACTGAAGCTTTCTTT.

The V and J genes are TRBV5-4 and TRBJ2-7; D is possibly TRBD1 (5 bases). The ends were cut back, 1 base at V and 4 bases at J, with 15 bases in the middle. This CDR3 is built from 15 residues. Germline values: CDR1 SGHNT, CDR2 YYREEE (reference sequence). Here the CDR3 DNA reads TGTGCCAGCAGCTTGCAGGGTCAGCCTCCTTACGAGCAGTACTTC. As protein: CASSLQGQPPYEQYF.

V is TRBV6-1 and J is TRBJ1-5; 10 positions agree with TRBD1. The CDR3 is 14 amino acids. Germline V gene sequence: CDR1 MNHNS, CDR2 SASEGT. J lost 2 bases, V lost 8 bases, and 3 bases had no gene match. CDR3 residues: CASAGTGGNQPQHF. Here the CDR3 DNA reads TGTGCCAGCGCGGGGACAGGGGGCAATCAGCCCCAGCATTTT.

V and J are TRBV27 and TRBJ2-1, with TRBD1 identical over 7 bases. Germline lookup yields CDR1 MNHEY and CDR2 SMNVEV (reference sequence). With V trimmed by 6 bases and J by 3 bases, 5 bases remained unmatched. This CDR3 comprises 14 residues. The CDR3 region has the DNA TGTGCCAGCAGCTTTGACAGGGACTACAATGAGCAGTTCTTC. This codes for CASSFDRDYNEQFF.

This chain links TRBV6-1 with TRBJ2-1; unclear D gene. Germline lookup yields CDR1 MNHNS and CDR2 SASEGT. Trimming cost V 8 bases and J 7 bases, with 21 bases left between them. The CDR3 spans 15 residues. CDR3 nucleotides: TGTGCCAGCGTTTCGGGTTTGTTTTTTAGGAATGAGCAGTTCTTC. Protein: CASVSGLFFRNEQFF.

J is TRBJ1-3 and V is TRBV6-5; a possible D gene is TRBD1 (5 bases). Trimming took 0 bases from V and 6 from J, leaving 9 bases between them. CDR1 and CDR2 (germline): MNHEY, SVGAGI. The CDR3 totals 14 residues. Written as DNA, the CDR3 is TGTGCCAGCAGTTACTCGGGGCGGGAAAACACCATATATTTT. Its protein product is CASSYSGRENTIYF.

The rearrangement uses TRBV15 and TRBJ2-2; the match to TRBD1 covers 7 bases. The ends lost 0 bases at V and 8 bases at J; junction bases unmatched: 6. The V gene's germline CDR1 is LNHNV and CDR2 YYDKDF (reference sequence). The CDR3 consists of 15 residues. The DNA of the CDR3 is TGTGCCACCAGCAGAGATCCGAACAGGGGAGGGGAGCTGTTTTTT. Its protein is CATSRDPNRGGELFF.

CDR3: CAWKGGSSNQPQHF. CDR3 coding DNA: TGTGCCTGGAAGGGAGGGTCAAGCAATCAGCCCCAGCATTTT. The chain recombines TRBV30 with TRBJ1-5; no clear D. CDR3 length: 14 residues. Trimming took off 4 bases at V and 1 base at J, with 11 bases between the two ends. Looked up from germline, CDR1 is GTSNPN and CDR2 is SVGIG (reference sequence).

The chain uses TRBV7-9 and TRBJ2-5, with 7 nucleotides matching TRBD2. Germline CDR1 SEHNR, CDR2 FQNEAQ (reference sequence). There are 13 residues in the CDR3. The trim removed 5 bases at V and 1 base at J, leaving 1 base unmatched. The CDR3, as DNA: TGTGCCAGCAGCCGCGGGGGCCAAGAGACCCAGTACTTC. Translation gives CASSRGGQETQYF.

The chain combines TRBV4-1 with TRBJ1-5; 8 bases are a match to TRBD1. The ends lost 2 bases at V and 1 base at J; junction bases unmatched: 7. From germline, CDR1 is MGHRA and CDR2 YSYEKL. The CDR3 sequence is 17 residues long. CDR3 region: CASSQPRQGRSNQPQHF. Written as DNA, the CDR3 is TGCGCCAGCAGCCAACCCCGACAGGGGCGAAGCAATCAGCCCCAGCATTTT.

The chain recombines TRBV30 with TRBJ1-2; D uncertain. The V end lost 6 bases, the J end lost 8 bases, and 19 bases lay between the germline ends. The CDR3 spans 13 residues. CDR1 is GTSNPN and CDR2 is SVGIG in the germline V gene (reference sequence). The CDR3 reads CACMTNRFSGYTF. DNA for the CDR3: TGTGCCTGTATGACCAACCGTTTTAGCGGCTACACCTTC.

This chain joins TRBV27 and TRBJ1-2; 9 nucleotides match TRBD1. V shed 6 bases, J shed 4 bases, and the junction held 3 bases outside the gene matches. Germline V gene lookup returns CDR1 MNHEY and CDR2 SMNVEV (reference sequence). The CDR3 length is 13 residues. The chain's CDR3 is CASRGQGGYGYTF. CDR3 DNA sequence: TGTGCCAGCAGGGGACAGGGAGGCTATGGCTACACCTTC.

The rearrangement links TRBV30 to TRBJ1-2; weak D call: TRBD1 (5 bases). This CDR3 is 14 amino acids long. In germline, CDR1 is GTSNPN, CDR2 SVGIG (reference sequence). The V gene lost 3 bases and the J gene lost 5 bases, with 16 bases spanning the gap. The CDR3 spells CAWRPGESMYGYTF. CDR3 DNA: TGTGCCTGGAGGCCGGGGGAATCGATGTATGGCTACACCTTC.

The chain links TRBV5-1 to TRBJ1-4; 9 bases are a match to TRBD1. Losses at the gene ends were 2 bases for V and 5 bases for J; bases not matched to a gene: 1. The CDR3 runs to 14 residues. Germline CDR1 is SGHRS and CDR2 is YFSETQ. The DNA of the CDR3 is TGCGCCAGCAGCTTTGACAGGGGGAATGAAAAACTGTTTTTT. Its protein is CASSFDRGNEKLFF.

The chain recombines TRBV10-3 with TRBJ2-7; maybe TRBD1 (6 bases). The V and J ends lost 5 bases and 5 bases respectively, with 10 bases between them. The CDR3 covers 12 residues. Germline V gene lookup returns CDR1 ENHRY and CDR2 SYGVKD. CDR3 nucleotide sequence: TGTGCCATCAGTTACAGGGTCGACGAGCAGTACTTC. Residues: CAISYRVDEQYF.

The chain couples TRBV29-1 to TRBJ2-7, with D maybe TRBD1 (6 bases). CDR3 length: 13 residues. With 6 bases removed from V and 4 bases from J, the gap between germline ends came to 16 bases. From germline, CDR1 is SQVTM and CDR2 ANQGSEA. CDR3 bases: TGCAGCGTGGCGTTTCAGGGGTCGTACGAGCAGTACTTC. It encodes CSVAFQGSYEQYF.